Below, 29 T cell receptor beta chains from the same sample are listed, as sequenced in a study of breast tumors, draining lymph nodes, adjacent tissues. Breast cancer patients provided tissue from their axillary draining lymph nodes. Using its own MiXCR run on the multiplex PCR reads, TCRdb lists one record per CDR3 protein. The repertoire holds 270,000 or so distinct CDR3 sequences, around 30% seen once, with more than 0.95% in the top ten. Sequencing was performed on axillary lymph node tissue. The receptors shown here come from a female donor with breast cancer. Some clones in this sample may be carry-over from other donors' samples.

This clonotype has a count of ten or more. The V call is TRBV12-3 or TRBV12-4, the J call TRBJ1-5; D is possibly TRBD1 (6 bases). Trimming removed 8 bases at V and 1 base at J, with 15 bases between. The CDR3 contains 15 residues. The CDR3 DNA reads TGTGCCAGCTGCCCCTACGGGGGCAGCAATCAGCCCCAGCATTTT. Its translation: CASCPYGGSNQPQHF.

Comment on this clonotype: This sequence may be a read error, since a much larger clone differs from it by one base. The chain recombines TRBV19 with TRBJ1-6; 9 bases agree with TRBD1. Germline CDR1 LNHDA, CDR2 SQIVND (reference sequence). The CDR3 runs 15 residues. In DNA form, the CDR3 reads TGTACCAGTAGGACAGGGGAGTCTGATAATTCACCCCTCCACTTT. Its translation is CTSRTGESDNSPLHF.

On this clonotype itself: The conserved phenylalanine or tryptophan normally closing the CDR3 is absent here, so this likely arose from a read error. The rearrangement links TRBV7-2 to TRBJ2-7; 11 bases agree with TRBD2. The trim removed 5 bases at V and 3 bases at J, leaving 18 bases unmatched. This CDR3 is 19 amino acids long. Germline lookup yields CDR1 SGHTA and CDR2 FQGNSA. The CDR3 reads CASSIQSGTSGGGLYEQYL. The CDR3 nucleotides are TGTGCCAGCAGCATACAATCCGGGACTAGCGGAGGGGGGCTCTACGAGCAGTACCTC.

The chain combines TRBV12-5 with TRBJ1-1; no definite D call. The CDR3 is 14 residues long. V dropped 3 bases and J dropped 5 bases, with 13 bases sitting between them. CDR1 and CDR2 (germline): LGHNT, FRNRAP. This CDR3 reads CASGLPDSRTEAFF. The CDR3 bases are TGTGCTAGTGGTTTACCGGACTCAAGGACTGAAGCTTTCTTT.

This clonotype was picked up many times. The CDR3 DNA follows: TGTGCCAGCAGCTTAGAACAAGACTACGAGCAGTACTTC. It codes for CASSLEQDYEQYF. The rearrangement links TRBV7-9 to TRBJ2-7; D remains unclear. This CDR3 region has 13 residues. Between the trimmed V and J ends, which lost 1 base and 3 bases, there was a span of 7 bases. The germline gives CDR1 SEHNR, CDR2 FQNEAQ (reference sequence).

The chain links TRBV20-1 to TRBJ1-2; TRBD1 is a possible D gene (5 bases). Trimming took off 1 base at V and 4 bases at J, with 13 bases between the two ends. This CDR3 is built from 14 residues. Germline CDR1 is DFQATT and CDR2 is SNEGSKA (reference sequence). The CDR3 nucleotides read TGCAGTGCTAGAGGGGCACAGGCTAGCTATGGCTACACCTTC. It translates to CSARGAQASYGYTF.

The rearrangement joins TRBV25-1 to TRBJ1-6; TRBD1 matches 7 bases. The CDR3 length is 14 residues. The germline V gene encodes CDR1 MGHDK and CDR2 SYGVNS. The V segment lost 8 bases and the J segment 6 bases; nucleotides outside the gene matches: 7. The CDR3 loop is CASLLTGPNSPLHF. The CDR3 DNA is TGTGCCAGCTTGTTGACAGGGCCTAATTCACCCCTCCACTTT.

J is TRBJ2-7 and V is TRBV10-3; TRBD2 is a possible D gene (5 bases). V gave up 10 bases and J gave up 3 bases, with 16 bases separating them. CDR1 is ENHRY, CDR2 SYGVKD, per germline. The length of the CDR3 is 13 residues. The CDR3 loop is CATHHGISYEQYF. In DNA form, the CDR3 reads TGTGCCACCCACCACGGGATTAGCTACGAGCAGTACTTC.

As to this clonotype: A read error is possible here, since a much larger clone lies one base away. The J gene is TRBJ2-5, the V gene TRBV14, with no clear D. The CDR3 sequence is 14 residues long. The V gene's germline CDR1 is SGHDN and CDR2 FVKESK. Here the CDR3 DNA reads TGTGCCAGCAGCCAGCGGTTTCAGGAAGAGACCCAGTCCTTC. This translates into CASSQRFQEETQSF.

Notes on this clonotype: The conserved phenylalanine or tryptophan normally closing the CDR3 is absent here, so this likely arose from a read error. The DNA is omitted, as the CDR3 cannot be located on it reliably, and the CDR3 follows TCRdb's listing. Here the CDR3 reads CASSLDRRSA. This rearrangement joins TRBV11-3 to TRBJ2-2. The length of the CDR3 is 10 amino acids, counting both ends. The germline V gene encodes CDR1 SGHNT and CDR2 YENEEA.

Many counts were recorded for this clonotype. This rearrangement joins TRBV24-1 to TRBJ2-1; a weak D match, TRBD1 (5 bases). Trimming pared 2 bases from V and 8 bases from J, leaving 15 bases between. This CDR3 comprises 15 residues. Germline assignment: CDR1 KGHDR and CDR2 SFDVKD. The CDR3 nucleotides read TGTGCCACCAGTGATTCGGTCAGGGTGGGCGATGAGCAGTTCTTC. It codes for CATSDSVRVGDEQFF.

CDR3 nucleotide sequence: TGTGCCAGCAGCAACCGGGACAGGGGGGCCAACGTCCTGACTTTC. Translated, it gives CASSNRDRGANVLTF. The chain links TRBV9 to TRBJ2-6, with TRBD1 matching over 8 bases. Unmatched junction bases numbered 4, after V lost 4 bases and J lost 4 bases. CDR1 is SGDLS, CDR2 YYNGEE, per germline. This CDR3 is built from 15 residues.

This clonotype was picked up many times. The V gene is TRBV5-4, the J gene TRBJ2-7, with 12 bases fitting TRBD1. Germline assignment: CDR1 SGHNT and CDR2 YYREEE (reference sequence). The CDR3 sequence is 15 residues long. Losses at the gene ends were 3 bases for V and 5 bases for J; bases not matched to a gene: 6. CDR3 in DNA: TGTGCCAGCAGCTCGGGACAGGGGGCTTGGAACGAGCAGTACTTC. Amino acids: CASSSGQGAWNEQYF.

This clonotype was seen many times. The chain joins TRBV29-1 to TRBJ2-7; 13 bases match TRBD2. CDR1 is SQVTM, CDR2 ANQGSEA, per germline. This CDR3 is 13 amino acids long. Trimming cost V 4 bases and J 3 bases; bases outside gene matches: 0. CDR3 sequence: CSVGTSGGYEQYF. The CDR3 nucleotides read TGCAGCGTTGGGACTAGCGGGGGCTACGAGCAGTACTTC.

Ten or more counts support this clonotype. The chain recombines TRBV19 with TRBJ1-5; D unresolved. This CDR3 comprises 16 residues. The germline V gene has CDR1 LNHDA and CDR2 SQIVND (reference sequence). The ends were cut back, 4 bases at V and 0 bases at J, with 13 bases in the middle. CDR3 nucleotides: TGTGCCAGTAGTACCCCGGGAGACAATAGCAATCAGCCCCAGCATTTT. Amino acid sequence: CASSTPGDNSNQPQHF.

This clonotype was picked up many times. CDR3 coding DNA: TGTGCCAGCAGTTTAGCGCCTGGGGGTACGCAGTATTTT. This codes for CASSLAPGGTQYF. The chain couples TRBV12-3 or TRBV12-4 to TRBJ2-3; D may correspond to TRBD1 or TRBD2 (5 bases each). Trimming left V 0 bases short and J 8 bases short, with 9 bases between. The CDR3 is 13 amino acids.

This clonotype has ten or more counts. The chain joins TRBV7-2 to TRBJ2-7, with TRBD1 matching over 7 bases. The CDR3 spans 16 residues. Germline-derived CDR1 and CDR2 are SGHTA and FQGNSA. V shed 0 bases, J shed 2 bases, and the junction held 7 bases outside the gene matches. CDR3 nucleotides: TGTGCCAGCAGCTTAGCGTCGGGGACAGTAACCTACGAGCAGTACTTC. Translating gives CASSLASGTVTYEQYF.

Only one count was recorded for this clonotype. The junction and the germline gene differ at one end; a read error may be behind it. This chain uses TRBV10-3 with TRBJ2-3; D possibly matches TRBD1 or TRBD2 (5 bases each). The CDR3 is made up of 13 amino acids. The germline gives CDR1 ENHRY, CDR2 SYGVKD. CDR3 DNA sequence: TGTGCCGGCCGACGGGACCCCACAGATGCGCAGTATTTT. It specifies CAGRRDPTDAQYF.

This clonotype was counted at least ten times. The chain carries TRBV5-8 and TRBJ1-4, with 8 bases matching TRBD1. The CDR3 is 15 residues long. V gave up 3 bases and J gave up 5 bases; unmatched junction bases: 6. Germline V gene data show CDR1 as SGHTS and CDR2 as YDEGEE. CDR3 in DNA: TGTGCCAGCAGCTCCAACAGGGGGGGCAATGAAAAACTGTTTTTT. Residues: CASSSNRGGNEKLFF.

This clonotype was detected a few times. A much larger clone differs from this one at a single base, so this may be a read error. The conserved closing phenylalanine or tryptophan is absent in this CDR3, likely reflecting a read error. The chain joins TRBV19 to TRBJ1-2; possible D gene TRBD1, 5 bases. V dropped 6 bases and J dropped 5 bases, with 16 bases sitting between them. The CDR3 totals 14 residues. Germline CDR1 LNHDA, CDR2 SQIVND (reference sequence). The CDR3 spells CASSMEGRGYGYTL. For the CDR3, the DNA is TGTGCCAGTAGCATGGAGGGGCGAGGTTATGGCTACACCCTC.

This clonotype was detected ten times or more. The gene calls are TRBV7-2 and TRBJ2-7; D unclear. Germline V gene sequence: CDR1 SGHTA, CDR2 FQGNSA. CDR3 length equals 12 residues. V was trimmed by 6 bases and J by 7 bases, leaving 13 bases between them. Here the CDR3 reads CASSFELSEQYF. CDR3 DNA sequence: TGTGCCAGCAGTTTCGAGCTGTCGGAGCAGTACTTC.

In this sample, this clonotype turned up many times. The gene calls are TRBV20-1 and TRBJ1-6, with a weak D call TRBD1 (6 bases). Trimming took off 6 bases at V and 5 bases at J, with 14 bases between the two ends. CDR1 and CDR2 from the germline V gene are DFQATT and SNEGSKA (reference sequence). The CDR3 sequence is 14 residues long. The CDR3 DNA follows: TGCAGTGCCATTCGGACAGCGAATAATTCACCCCTCCACTTT. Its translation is CSAIRTANNSPLHF.

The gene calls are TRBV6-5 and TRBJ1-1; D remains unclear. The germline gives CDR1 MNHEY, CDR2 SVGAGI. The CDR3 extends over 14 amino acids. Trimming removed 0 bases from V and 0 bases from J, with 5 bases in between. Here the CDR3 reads CASSYSLMNTEAFF. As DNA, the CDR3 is TGTGCCAGCAGTTACTCCCTGATGAACACTGAAGCTTTCTTT.

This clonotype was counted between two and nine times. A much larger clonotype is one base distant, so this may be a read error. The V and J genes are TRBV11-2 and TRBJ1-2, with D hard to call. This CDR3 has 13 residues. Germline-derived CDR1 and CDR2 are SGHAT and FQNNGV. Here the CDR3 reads CASSFQVNYGYAF. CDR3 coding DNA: TGTGCCAGCAGCTTTCAGGTGAACTATGGCTACGCCTTC. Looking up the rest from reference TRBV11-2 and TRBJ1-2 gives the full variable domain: EAGVAQSPRYKIIEKRQSVAFWCNPISGHATLYWYQQILGQGPKLLIQFQNNGVVDDSQLPKDRFSAERLKGVDSTLKIQPAKLEDSAVYLCASSFQVNYGYAFGSGTRLTVV.

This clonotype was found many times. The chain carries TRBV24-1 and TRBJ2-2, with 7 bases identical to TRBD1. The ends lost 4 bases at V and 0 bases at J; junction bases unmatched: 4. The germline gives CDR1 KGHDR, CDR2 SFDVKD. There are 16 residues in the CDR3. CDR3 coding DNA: TGTGCCACCAGTGAAATAGGGGGCGCGAACACCGGGGAGCTGTTTTTT. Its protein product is CATSEIGGANTGELFF.

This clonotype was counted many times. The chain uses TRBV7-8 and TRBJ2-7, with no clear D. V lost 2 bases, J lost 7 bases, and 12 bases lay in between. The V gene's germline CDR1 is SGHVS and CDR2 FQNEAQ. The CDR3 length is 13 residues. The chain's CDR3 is CASSLIEPGEQYF. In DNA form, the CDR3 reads TGTGCCAGCAGCTTAATCGAGCCGGGTGAGCAGTACTTC.

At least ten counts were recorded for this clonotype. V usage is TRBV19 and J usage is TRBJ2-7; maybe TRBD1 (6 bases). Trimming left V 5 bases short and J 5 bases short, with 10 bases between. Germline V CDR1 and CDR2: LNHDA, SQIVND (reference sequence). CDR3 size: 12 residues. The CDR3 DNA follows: TGTGCCAGTAGTGTCAACAGGGACGAGCAGTACTTC. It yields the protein CASSVNRDEQYF.

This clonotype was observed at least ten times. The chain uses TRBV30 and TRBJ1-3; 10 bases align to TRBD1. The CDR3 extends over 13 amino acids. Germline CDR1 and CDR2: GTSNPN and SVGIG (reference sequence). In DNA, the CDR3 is TGTGCTACCGACAGGGGGCTCGGAAACACCATATATTTT. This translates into CATDRGLGNTIYF.

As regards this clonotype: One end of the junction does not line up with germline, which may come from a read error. The chain's CDR3 is CASSLGAGGAGELVF. The CDR3 bases are TGCGCCAGCAGCTTGGGGGCAGGTGGAGCCGGGGAGCTGGTTTTT. This sequence joins TRBV5-1 and TRBJ2-2, with a tentative D call TRBD2 (5 bases). CDR3 length: 15 residues. Per the germline V gene, CDR1 is SGHRS and CDR2 is YFSETQ.